This TCR beta chain was documented in a study of CD8+ T cells in alopecia areata (dated by TCRdb to 2017 to 2018). Concerning the study at large: The study used high-throughput TCRbeta sequencing to examine T cell clonal expansion in alopecia areata, in both the C3H/HeJ mouse model and human patients. On the human side, TCRbeta sequencing was run on scalp tissue and on sorted CD4+ and CD8+ peripheral blood T cells from healthy controls and from alopecia areata patients with either patchy or totalis/universalis disease. Scalp clonality was compared among normal scalp (n=4), patchy alopecia areata scalp (n=8), and alopecia totalis/universalis scalp (n=8). The RNA source kit depended on sample type: the PAXgene miRNA kit for fixed scalp, the miRNeasy kit for PBMCs, and the RNeasy kit for mouse skin. immunoSEQ multiplex PCR using 35 Vbeta forward primers and 13 Jbeta reverse primers was used to amplify TCRbeta CDR3 regions. The paper as a whole reports these results and caveats: Compared with normal scalp, lesional scalp, particularly in alopecia totalis/universalis, had higher clonality and more expanded CD8+ clones, which suggests antigenic drive. Compared with mice, TCR sequences shared between patients were less clear, possibly partly because of HLA diversity across the patient population. Scalp TCR repertoire analysis is complicated because resident alphabeta T cells in normal human skin are also sequenced, whereas mouse skin is dominated by gammadelta T cells.

The library was obtained by the immunoSEQ multiplex PCR assay. RNA was extracted from all samples and reverse transcribed into cDNA, which served as template for TCR sequencing. First-strand cDNA was synthesized with SuperScript III using a 2:1 mix of oligo-dT and random hexamers. Amplification bias was assessed with a synthetic immune receptor repertoire, and residual bias was removed computationally. As for how the authors treated the data: After raw reads were preprocessed to remove errors, the CDR3 was defined following IMGT conventions as running from the conserved cysteine to phenylalanine. To get clonality, Shannon entropy was normalized by log2 of the number of productive unique TCRs and the result was subtracted from 1. Whether each scalp clone was CD4 or CD8 was inferred by checking scalp TCRbeta sequences against the CD4 and CD8 repertoires from sorted blood. The immuneACCESS repertoire file appears here via TCRdb, limited to in-frame rearrangements. These files lack a portion of the clones; in checked studies, under half of the deficit traces to unresolved V genes, and the cause of the others is not known. V and J calls and clone size come straight from that table; D and trimming were deduced from the DNA. The sample table records about 110,000 clones; 45% to 70% of these occur just once. The ten largest clones represent roughly 20% of the sample.

The CDR3 goes from the cysteine to the phenylalanine over 15 residues. CDR3 DNA is the only sequence kept; it has 45 bases, read in frame from the first base. The germline V gene provides CDR1 ENHRY and CDR2 SYGVKD. Points on this clone: Its cognate antigen has yet to be identified. One end of the junction fails to match germline, which may point to a read error.

PBMCs were isolated by density centrifugation and stained for CD3, CD4 and CD8, and CD4+ and CD8+ T cells were sorted on a FACSAria. Unaffected controls provided scalp biopsies and blood samples. The source of this sequence is a human donor in good health. Rearrangement joined TRBV10-3 to TRBJ1-6; 11 bases in between match TRBD1. The sample consisted of CD8+ T cells sorted from blood. The nucleotide sequence reads TGTGCCAGCAGTGAAGGGACAGGGGGTAATTCACCCCTCCACTTT. Its coded protein is CASSEGTGGNSPLHF.